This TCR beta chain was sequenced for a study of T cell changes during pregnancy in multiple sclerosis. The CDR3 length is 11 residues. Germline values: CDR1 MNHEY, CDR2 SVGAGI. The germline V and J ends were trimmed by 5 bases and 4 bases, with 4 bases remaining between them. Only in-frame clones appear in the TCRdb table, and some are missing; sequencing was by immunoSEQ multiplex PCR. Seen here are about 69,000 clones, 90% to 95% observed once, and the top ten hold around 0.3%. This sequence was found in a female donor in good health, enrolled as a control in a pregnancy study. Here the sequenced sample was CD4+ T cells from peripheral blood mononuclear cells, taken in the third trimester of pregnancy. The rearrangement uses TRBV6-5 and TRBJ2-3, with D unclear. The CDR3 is CASSRADTQYF. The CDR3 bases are TGTGCCAGCAGTCGGGCAGATACGCAGTATTTT.